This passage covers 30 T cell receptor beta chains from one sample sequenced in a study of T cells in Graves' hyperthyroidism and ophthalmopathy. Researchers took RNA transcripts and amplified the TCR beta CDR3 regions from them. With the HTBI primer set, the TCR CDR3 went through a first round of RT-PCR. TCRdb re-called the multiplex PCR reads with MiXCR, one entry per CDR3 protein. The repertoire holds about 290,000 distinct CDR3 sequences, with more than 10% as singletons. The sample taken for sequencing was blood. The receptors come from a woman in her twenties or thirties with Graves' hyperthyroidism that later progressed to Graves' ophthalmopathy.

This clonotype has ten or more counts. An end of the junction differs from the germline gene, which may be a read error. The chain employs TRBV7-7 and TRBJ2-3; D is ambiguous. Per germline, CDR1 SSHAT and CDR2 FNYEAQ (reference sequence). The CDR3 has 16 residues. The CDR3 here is CASSLRSGYPTDTQYF. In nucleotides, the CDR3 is TGTGCTAGCAGCTTAAGGTCGGGCTACCCCACAGATACGCAGTATTTT.

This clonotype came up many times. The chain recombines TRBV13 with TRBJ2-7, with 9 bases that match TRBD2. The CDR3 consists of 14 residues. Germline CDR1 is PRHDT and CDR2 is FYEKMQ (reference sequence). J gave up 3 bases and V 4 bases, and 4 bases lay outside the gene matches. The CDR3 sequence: CASSSGLARYEQYF. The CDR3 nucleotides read TGTGCCAGCAGCTCTGGACTAGCGCGCTACGAGCAGTACTTC.

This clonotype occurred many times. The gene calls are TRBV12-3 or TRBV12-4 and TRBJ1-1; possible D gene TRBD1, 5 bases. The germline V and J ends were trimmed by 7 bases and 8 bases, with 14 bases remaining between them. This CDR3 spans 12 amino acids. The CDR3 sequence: CASNPGTVEAFF. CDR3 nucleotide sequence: TGTGCCAGCAACCCGGGGACGGTCGAAGCTTTCTTT.

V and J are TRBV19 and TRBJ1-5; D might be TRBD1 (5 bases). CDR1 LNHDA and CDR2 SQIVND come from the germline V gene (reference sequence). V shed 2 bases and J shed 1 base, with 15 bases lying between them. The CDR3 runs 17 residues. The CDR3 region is CASSIRGEPGSNQPQHF. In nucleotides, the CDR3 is TGTGCCAGTAGTATACGAGGGGAACCCGGAAGCAATCAGCCCCAGCATTTT.

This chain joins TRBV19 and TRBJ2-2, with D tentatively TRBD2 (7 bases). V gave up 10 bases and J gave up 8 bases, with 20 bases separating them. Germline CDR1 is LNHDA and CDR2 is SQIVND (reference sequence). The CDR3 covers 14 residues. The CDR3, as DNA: TGTGCCACAGAACCGGCAGCGGGGACAGGGGAGCTGTTTTTT. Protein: CATEPAAGTGELFF.

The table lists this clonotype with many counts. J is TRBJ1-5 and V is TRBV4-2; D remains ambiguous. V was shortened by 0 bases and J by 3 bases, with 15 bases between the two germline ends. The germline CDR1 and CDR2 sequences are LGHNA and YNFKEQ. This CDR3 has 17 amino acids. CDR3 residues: CASSQDMEGHPNQPQHF. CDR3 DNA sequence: TGTGCCAGCAGCCAAGACATGGAGGGCCACCCCAATCAGCCCCAGCATTTT.

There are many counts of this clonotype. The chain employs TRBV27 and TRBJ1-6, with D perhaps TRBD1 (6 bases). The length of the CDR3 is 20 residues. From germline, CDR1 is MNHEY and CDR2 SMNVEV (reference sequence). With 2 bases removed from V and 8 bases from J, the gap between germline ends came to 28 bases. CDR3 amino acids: CASSLRVQGFSSVQDSPLHF. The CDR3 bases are TGTGCCAGCAGTTTACGGGTACAGGGATTCTCAAGCGTTCAGGATTCACCCCTCCACTTT.

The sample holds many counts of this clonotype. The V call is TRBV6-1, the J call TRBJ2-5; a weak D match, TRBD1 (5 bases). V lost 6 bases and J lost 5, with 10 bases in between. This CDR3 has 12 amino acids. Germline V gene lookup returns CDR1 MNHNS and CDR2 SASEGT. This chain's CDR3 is CASRPAGETQYF. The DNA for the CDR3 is TGTGCCAGCAGGCCGGCAGGGGAGACCCAGTACTTC.

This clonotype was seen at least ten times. The CDR3, as DNA: TGTGCCAGTAGGAACCGGACTAGCGGGAGTTTAGGGATCTACGAGCAGTACTTC. Translated, it gives CASRNRTSGSLGIYEQYF. The chain links TRBV27 to TRBJ2-7; TRBD2 agrees at 13 bases. The V segment lost 9 bases and the J segment 3 bases; nucleotides outside the gene matches: 17. Germline V lookup: CDR1 MNHEY, CDR2 SMNVEV (reference sequence). CDR3 length: 18 residues.

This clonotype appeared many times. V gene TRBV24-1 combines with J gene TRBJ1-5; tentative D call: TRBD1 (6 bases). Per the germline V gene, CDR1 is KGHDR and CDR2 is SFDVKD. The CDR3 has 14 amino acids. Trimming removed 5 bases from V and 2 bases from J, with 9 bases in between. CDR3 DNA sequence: TGTGCCACCAGTGGGCCAGGGGGCAATCAGCCCCAGCATTTT. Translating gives CATSGPGGNQPQHF.

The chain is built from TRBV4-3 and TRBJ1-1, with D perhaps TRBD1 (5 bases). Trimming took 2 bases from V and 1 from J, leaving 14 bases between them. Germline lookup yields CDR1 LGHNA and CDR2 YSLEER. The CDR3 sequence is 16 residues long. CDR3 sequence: CASSQPGGLENTEAFF. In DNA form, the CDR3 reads TGCGCCAGCAGCCAACCCGGGGGACTGGAGAACACTGAAGCTTTCTTT.

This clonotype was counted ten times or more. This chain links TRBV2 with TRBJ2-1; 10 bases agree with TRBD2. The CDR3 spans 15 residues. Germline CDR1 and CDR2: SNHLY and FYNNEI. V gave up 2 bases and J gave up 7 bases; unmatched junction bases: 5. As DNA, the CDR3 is TGTGCCAGCAGTGAACGGGCTAGCGGGAGAAATGAGCAGTTCTTC. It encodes CASSERASGRNEQFF.

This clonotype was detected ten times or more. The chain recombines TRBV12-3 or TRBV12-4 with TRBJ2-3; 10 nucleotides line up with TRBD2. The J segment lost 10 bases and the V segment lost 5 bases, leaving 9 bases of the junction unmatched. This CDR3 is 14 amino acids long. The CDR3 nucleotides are TGTGCCAGCAGTCCCGGGCTAGCGGGAGTGTCGCAGTATTTT. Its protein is CASSPGLAGVSQYF.

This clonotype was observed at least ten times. CDR3 amino acids: CASSPGTGTEAFF. In DNA, the CDR3 is TGTGCCAGCTCCCCCGGGACAGGTACTGAAGCTTTCTTT. The gene calls are TRBV18 and TRBJ1-1; 8 bases match TRBD1. Germline V gives CDR1 KGHSH, CDR2 LQKENI. J gave up 5 bases and V 6 bases, and 5 bases lay outside the gene matches. This CDR3 comprises 13 residues.

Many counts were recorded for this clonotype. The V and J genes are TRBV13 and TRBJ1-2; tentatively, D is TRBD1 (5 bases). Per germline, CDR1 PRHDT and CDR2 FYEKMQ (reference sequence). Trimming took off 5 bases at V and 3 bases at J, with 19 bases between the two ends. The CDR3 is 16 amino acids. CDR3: CASSHEGRWSDYGYTF. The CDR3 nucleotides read TGTGCCAGCAGCCACGAGGGGAGATGGTCGGACTATGGCTACACCTTC. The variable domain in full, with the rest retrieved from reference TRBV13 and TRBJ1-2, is AAGVIQSPRHLIKEKRETATLKCYPIPRHDTVYWYQQGPGQDPQFLISFYEKMQSDKGSIPDRFSAQQFSDYHSELNMSSLELGDSALYFCASSHEGRWSDYGYTFGSGTRLTVV.

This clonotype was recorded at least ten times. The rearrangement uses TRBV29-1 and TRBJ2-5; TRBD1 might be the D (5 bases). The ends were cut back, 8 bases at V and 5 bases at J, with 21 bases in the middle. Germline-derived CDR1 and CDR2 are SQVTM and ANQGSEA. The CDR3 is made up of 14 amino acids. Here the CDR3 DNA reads TGCAGCTCAATTGGCGGCAGGGTAGGGGAGACCCAGTACTTC. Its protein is CSSIGGRVGETQYF.

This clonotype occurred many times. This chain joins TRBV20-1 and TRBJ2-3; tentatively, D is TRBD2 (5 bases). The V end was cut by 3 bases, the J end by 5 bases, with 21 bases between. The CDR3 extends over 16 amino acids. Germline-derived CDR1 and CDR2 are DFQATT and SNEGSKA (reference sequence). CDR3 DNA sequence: TGCAGTGCTAGCCCCCTGGATCCTAGCTCGGTAGATACGCAGTATTTT. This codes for CSASPLDPSSVDTQYF.

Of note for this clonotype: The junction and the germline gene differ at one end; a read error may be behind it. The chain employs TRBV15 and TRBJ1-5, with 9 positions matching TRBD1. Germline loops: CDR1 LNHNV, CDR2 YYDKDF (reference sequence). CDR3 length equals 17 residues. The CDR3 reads CATSIYRDRASDQPQHF. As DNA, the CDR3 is TGTGCCACCAGCATTTACCGGGACAGGGCTAGCGATCAGCCCCAGCATTTT.

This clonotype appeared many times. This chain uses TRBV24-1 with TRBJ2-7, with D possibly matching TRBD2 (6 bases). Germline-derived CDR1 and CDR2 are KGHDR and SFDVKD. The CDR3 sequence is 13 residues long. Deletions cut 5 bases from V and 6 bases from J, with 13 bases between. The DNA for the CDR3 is TGTGCCACCAGTGCCTCGACGGGGGTCGAGCAGTACTTC. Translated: CATSASTGVEQYF.

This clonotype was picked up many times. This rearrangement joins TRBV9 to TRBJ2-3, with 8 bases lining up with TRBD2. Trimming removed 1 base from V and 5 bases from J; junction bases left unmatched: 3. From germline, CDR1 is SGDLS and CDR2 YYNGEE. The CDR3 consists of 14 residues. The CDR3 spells CASSVQAGGDTQYF. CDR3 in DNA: TGTGCCAGCAGCGTACAGGCGGGAGGAGATACGCAGTATTTT.

CDR3 amino acids: CSAQGLTDTQYF. The CDR3 DNA reads TGCAGCGCACAGGGGCTCACAGATACGCAGTATTTT. The chain joins TRBV29-1 to TRBJ2-3; 7 bases fit TRBD1. Germline V CDR1 and CDR2: SQVTM, ANQGSEA. This CDR3 has 12 residues. With V trimmed by 7 bases and J by 2 bases, 3 bases remained unmatched.

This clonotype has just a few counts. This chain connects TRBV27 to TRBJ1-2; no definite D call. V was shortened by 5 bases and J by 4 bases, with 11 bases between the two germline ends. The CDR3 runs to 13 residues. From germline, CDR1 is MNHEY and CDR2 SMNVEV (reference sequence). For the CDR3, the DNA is TGTGCCAGCAGTATTAAGGGTGGCTATGGCTACACCTTC. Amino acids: CASSIKGGYGYTF.

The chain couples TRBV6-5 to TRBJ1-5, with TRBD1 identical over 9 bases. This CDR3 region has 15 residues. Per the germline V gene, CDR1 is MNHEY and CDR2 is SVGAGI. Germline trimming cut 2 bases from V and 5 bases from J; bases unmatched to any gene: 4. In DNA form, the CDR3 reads TGTGCCAGCAGTTACCGTGACAGGGGGGATCAGCCCCAGCATTTT. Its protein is CASSYRDRGDQPQHF.

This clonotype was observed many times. CDR3 DNA sequence: TGTGCCAGCAGTTTTCAGACAGGTCGTGTTTACAATGAGCAGTTCTTC. It yields the protein CASSFQTGRVYNEQFF. This chain links TRBV28 with TRBJ2-1, with TRBD1 as a possible D gene (6 bases). Germline CDR1 and CDR2: MDHEN and SYDVKM. V was pared by 3 bases and J by 4 bases, with 16 bases between. The CDR3 length is 16 residues.

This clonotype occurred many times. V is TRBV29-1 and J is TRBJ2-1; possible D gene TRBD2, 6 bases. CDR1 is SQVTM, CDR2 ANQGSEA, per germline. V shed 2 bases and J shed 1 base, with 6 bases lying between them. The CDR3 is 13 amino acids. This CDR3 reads CSVERESYNEQFF. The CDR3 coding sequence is TGCAGCGTTGAACGGGAGTCCTACAATGAGCAGTTCTTC.

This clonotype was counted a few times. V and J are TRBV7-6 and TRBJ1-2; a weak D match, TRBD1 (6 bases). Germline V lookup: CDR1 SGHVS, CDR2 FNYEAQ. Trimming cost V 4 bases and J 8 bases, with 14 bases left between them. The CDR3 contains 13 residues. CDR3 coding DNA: TGTGCCAGCAGCTGGGAGCAGGGGATGGGCTACACCTTC. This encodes CASSWEQGMGYTF.

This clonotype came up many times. The CDR3 bases are TGTGCCAGCAGCTTAGATGCAGATACGCAGTATTTT. Translating gives CASSLDADTQYF. The chain employs TRBV11-3 and TRBJ2-3; D unresolved. Germline V gives CDR1 SGHNT, CDR2 YENEEA. V was cut by 0 bases and J by 4 bases, with 2 bases left in between. The CDR3 spans 12 residues.

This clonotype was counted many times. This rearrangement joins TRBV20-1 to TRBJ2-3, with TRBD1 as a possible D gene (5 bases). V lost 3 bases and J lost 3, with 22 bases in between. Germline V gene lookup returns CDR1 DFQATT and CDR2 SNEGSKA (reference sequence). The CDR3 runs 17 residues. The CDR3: CSASRTLASTRTDTQYF. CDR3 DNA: TGCAGTGCTAGCCGGACACTTGCTAGTACGCGGACAGATACGCAGTATTTT.

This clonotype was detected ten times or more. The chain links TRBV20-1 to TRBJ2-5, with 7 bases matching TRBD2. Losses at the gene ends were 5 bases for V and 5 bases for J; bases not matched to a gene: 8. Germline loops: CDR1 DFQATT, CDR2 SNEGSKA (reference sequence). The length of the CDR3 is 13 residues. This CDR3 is CSAEWAGEETQYF. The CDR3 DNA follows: TGCAGTGCTGAATGGGCGGGAGAGGAGACCCAGTACTTC.

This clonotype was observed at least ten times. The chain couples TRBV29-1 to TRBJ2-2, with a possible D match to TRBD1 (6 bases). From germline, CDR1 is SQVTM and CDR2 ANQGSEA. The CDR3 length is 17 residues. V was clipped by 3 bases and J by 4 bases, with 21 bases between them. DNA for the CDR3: TGCAGCGTTGAGCTTGGGACCTCCTCAGGGGCCACCGGGGAGCTGTTTTTT. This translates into CSVELGTSSGATGELFF.